The sequence of this T cell receptor beta chain was determined in a study of control samples from healthy donors and cancer patients. This clone was counted once. Profiling relied on immunoSEQ multiplex PCR, and the TCRdb table lists in-frame clones only, not all of them. The sample holds 55,000 to 75,000 clones; around 87% are singletons and the top ten take about 2.2%. The origin of this receptor is a woman aged 50 to 60 with head and neck cancer. Material for sequencing was PBMCs.

CDR3 region: CASSPRTGNEQFF. The DNA for the CDR3 is TGCGCCAGCAGCCCGCGGACTGGCAATGAGCAGTTCTTC. The chain recombines TRBV5-1 with TRBJ2-1, with D tentatively TRBD2 (5 bases). CDR1 is SGHRS, CDR2 YFSETQ, per germline. The CDR3 has 13 residues. V was clipped by 4 bases and J by 6 bases, with 11 bases between them.